The rows below give T cell receptor beta chains drawn from one sample of a study of blood T cell repertoires in COVID-19. The method was immunoSEQ multiplex PCR; TCRdb's version includes in-frame clones alone and lacks a portion of them. Among some 270,000 clones listed, roughly 85% were seen once. Specimen: PBMCs or T cells enriched from blood (not recorded which). Receptors were obtained from a woman aged 50 to 65 with acute COVID-19. CDR3s include the opening cysteine and the closing phenylalanine or tryptophan.

j_call: TRBJ1-2
v_call: TRBV29-1
cdr3_aa: CSVEKPGGGYTF

j_call: TRBJ1-5
v_call: TRBV6-5
cdr3_aa: CASSYDRVNQPQHF

j_call: TRBJ1-4
v_call: TRBV9
cdr3_aa: CASSGRGPTNEKLFF

j_call: TRBJ1-6
v_call: TRBV30
cdr3_aa: CAWSLWTGTSSYNSPLHF

j_call: TRBJ1-2
v_call: TRBV4-3
cdr3_aa: CASSQDTYTPATGGGGYGYTF

j_call: TRBJ2-2
v_call: TRBV7-2
cdr3_aa: CASSFYGELFF

j_call: TRBJ2-1
v_call: TRBV3-1/TRBV3-2
cdr3_aa: CASSQVKTASSYNEQFF

j_call: TRBJ2-3
v_call: TRBV5-1
cdr3_aa: CASSFRDAGTDTQYF

j_call: TRBJ1-3
v_call: TRBV18
cdr3_aa: CASSPPESGSRSGNTIYF

j_call: TRBJ2-1
v_call: TRBV13
cdr3_aa: CASSLGPAYNEQFF

j_call: TRBJ1-1
v_call: TRBV25-1
cdr3_aa: CASSENRATEAFF

j_call: TRBJ2-1
v_call: TRBV11-2
cdr3_aa: CASSPRGGPVYEQFF

j_call: TRBJ1-1
v_call: TRBV11-2
cdr3_aa: CASSLDRQLEAFF

j_call: TRBJ1-4
v_call: TRBV5-4
cdr3_aa: CASARGGEKLFF

j_call: TRBJ2-5
v_call: TRBV7-7
cdr3_aa: CASSLGPRGDQETQYF

j_call: TRBJ1-1
v_call: TRBV18
cdr3_aa: CASSPGQGSEAFF

j_call: TRBJ2-7
v_call: TRBV6-2/TRBV6-3
cdr3_aa: CASSLTGVEGEQYF

j_call: TRBJ2-2
v_call: TRBV19
cdr3_aa: CASSPHFSGVNTGELFF

j_call: TRBJ1-2
v_call: TRBV10-2
cdr3_aa: CASSGQGSVPSYGYTF

j_call: TRBJ1-1
v_call: TRBV5-4
cdr3_aa: CASSLDQGRVFF

j_call: TRBJ1-4
v_call: TRBV7-2
cdr3_aa: CASSPSRGLDEKLFF

j_call: TRBJ1-2
v_call: TRBV7-9
cdr3_aa: CASSLESGARYTF